This T cell receptor beta chain is from a study of post-analysis software for immune sequencing data. Study-wide results and limits: With TRBV5-6, TRBV5-1 and TRBV20-1 included, about five TRBV segments were more frequent in patients than in controls. The authors found that F measure strongly co-clustered same-batch samples. Multiple sclerosis was associated with a significant reduction in normalized Chao1 diversity relative to controls.

TCR beta cDNA libraries included unique molecular identifiers. TCRdb passed the PCR reads through MiXCR, listing each CDR3 protein once. The repertoire consists of 650,000 to 850,000 distinct CDR3 sequences, with about half occurring once and the leading ten covering just under 5%. Details on this clonotype: The antigen is unknown.

V lost 6 bases, J lost 0 bases, and 14 bases stayed unmatched. From germline, CDR1 is ENHRY and CDR2 SYGVKD. This CDR3 has 20 amino acids. This TCR was sampled from a girl between 10 and 17 years old with multiple sclerosis. Sequencing used blood. The chain couples TRBV10-3 to TRBJ2-1; 13 nucleotides align to TRBD2. The CDR3 is CAISDVPGLAGQSSYNEQFF. DNA of the CDR3: TGTGCCATCAGCGATGTCCCGGGACTAGCGGGACAGAGCTCCTACAATGAGCAGTTCTTC.